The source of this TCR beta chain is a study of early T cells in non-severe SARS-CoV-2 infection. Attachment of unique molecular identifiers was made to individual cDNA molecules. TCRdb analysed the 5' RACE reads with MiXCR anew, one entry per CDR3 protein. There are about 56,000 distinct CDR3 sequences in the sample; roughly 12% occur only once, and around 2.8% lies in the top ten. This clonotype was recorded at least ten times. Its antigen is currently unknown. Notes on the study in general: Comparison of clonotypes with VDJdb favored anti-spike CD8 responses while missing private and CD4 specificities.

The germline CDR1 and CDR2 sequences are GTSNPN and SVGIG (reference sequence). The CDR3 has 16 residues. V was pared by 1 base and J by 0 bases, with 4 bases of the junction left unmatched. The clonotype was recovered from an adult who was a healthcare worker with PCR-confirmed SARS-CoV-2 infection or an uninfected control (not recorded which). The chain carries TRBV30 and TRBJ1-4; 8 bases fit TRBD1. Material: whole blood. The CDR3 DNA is TGTGCCTGGAGTGCCGGACAGGGTGCAACTAATGAAAAACTGTTTTTT. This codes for CAWSAGQGATNEKLFF. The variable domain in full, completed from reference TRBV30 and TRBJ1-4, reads SQTIHQWPATLVQPVGSPLSLECTVEGTSNPNLYWYRQAAGRGLQLLFYSVGIGQISSEVPQNLSASRPQDRQFILSSKKLLLSDSGFYLCAWSAGQGATNEKLFFGSGTQLSVL.